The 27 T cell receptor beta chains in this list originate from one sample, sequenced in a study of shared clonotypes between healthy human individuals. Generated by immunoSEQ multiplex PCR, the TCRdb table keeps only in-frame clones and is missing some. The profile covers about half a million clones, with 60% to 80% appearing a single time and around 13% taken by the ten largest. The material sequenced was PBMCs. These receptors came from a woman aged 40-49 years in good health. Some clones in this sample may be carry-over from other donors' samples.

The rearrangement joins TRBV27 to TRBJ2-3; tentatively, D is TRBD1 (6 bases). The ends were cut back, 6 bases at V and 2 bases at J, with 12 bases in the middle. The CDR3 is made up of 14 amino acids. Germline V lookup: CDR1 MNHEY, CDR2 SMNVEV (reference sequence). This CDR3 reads CASREDRYTDTQYF. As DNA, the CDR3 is TGTGCCAGCAGAGAGGACAGATACACAGATACGCAGTATTTT.

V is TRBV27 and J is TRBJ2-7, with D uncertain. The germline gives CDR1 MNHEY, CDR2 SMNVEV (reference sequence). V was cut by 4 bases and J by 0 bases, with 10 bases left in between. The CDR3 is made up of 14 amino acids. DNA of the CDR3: TGTGCCAGCAGTTCACCACGACACTCCTACGAGCAGTACTTC. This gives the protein CASSSPRHSYEQYF.

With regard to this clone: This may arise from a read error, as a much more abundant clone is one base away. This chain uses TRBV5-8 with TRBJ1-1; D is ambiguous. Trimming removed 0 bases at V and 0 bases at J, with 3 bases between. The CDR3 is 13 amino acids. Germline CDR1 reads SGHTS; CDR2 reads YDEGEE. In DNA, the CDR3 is TGTGCCAGCAGCTTGGCAGTGAACACTGAAGCTTTCTTT. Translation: CASSLAVNTEAFF.

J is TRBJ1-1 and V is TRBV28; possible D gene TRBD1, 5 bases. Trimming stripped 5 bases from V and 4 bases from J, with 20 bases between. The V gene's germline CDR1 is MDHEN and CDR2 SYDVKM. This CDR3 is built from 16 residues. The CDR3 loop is CASSRHPRERGTEAFF. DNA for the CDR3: TGTGCCAGCAGTCGACACCCCAGGGAACGGGGCACTGAAGCTTTCTTT.

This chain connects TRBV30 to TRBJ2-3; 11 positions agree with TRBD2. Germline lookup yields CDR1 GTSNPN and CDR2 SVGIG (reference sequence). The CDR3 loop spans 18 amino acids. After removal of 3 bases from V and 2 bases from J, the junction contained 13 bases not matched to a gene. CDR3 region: CAWREDSGLADFTDTQYF. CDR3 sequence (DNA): TGTGCCTGGAGGGAGGACTCGGGACTAGCGGATTTCACAGATACGCAGTATTTT.

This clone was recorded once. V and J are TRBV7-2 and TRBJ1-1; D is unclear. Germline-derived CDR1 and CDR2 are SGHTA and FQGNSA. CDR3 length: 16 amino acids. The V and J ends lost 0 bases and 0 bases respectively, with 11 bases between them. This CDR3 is CASSLAAADMNTEAFF. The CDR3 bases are TGTGCCAGCAGCTTAGCGGCAGCGGATATGAACACTGAAGCTTTCTTT. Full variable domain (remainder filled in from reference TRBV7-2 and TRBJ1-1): GAGVSQSPSNKVTEKGKDVELRCDPISGHTALYWYRQSLGQGLEFLIYFQGNSAPDKSGLPSDRFSAERTGGSVSTLTIQRTQQEDSAVYLCASSLAAADMNTEAFFGQGTRLTVV.

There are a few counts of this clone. In DNA form, the CDR3 reads TGCGCCAGCAGCGCAGGGACAGGGGGCCTTCTAGAAGCTTTCTTT. Translated: CASSAGTGGLLEAFF. This chain links TRBV5-1 with TRBJ1-1; 12 bases line up with TRBD1. Trimming removed 4 bases from V and 8 bases from J; junction bases left unmatched: 9. The CDR3 is 15 amino acids. Per germline, CDR1 SGHRS and CDR2 YFSETQ.

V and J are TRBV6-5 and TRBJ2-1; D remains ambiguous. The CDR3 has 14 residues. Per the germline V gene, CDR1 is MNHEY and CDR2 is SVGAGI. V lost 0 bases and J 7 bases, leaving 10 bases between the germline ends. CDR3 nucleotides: TGTGCCAGCAGTTACTCGAGATCCCAGAATGAGCAGTTCTTC. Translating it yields CASSYSRSQNEQFF.

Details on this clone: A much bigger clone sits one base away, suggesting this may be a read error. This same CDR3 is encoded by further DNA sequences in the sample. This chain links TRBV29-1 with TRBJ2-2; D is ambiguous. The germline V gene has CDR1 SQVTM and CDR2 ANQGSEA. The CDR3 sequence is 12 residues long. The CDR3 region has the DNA TGCAGCGGTAGGTGGAACACTGGGGAGCTGTTTTTT. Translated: CSGRWNTGELFF.

CDR3 sequence: CASSVGASGDNEQFF. The CDR3 DNA reads as TGTGCCAGCAGTGTTGGGGCGAGCGGGGACAATGAGCAGTTCTTC. The chain couples TRBV6-1 to TRBJ2-1; 7 bases align to TRBD2. CDR3 length: 15 residues. Unmatched junction bases numbered 8, after V lost 4 bases and J lost 5 bases. The germline gives CDR1 MNHNS, CDR2 SASEGT.

CDR3 sequence: CASSDRPEVYEQYF. The CDR3 region has the DNA TGTGCCAGCAGTGACAGACCTGAGGTCTACGAGCAGTACTTC. The chain uses TRBV6-6 and TRBJ2-7; a possible D gene is TRBD1 (5 bases). Trimming pared 5 bases from V and 3 bases from J, leaving 14 bases between. The germline gives CDR1 MNHNY, CDR2 SVGAGI (reference sequence). The CDR3 contains 14 residues.

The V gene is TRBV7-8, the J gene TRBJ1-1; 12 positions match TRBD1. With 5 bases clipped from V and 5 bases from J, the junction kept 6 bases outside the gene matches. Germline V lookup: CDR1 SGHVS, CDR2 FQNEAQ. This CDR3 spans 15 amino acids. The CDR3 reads CASSPGQGASTEAFF. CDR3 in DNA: TGTGCCAGCAGCCCGGGACAGGGGGCTAGTACTGAAGCTTTCTTT. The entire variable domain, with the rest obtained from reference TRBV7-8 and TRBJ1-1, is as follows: GAGVSQSPRYKVAKRGQDVALRCDPISGHVSLFWYQQALGQGPEFLTYFQNEAQLDKSGLPSDRFFAERPEGSVSTLKIQRTQQEDSAVYLCASSPGQGASTEAFFGQGTRLTVV.

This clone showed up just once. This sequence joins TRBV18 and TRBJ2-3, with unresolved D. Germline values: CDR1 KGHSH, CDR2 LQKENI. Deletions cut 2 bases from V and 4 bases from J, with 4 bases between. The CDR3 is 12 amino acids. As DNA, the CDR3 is TGTGCCAGCTCACCAGCTCCAGATACGCAGTATTTT. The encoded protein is CASSPAPDTQYF.

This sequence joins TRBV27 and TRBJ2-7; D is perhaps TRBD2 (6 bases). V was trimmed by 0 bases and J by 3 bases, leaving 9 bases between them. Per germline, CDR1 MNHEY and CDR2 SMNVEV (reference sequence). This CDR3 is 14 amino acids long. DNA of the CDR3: TGTGCCAGCAGTTTATCGGGACTGTACTACGAGCAGTACTTC. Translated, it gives CASSLSGLYYEQYF.

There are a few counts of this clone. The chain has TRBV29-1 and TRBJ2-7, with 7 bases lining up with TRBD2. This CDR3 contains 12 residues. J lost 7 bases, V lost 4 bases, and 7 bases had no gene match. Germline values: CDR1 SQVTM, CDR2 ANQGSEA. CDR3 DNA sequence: TGCAGCGTTGCGACGGGGACTAAAGAGCAGTACTTC. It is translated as CSVATGTKEQYF.

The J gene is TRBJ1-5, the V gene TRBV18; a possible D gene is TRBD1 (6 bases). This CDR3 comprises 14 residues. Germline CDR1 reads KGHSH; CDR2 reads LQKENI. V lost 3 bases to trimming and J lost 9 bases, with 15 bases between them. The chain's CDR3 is CASSPRQEIGPQHF. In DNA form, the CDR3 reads TGTGCCAGCTCACCTAGACAGGAAATCGGGCCCCAGCATTTT.

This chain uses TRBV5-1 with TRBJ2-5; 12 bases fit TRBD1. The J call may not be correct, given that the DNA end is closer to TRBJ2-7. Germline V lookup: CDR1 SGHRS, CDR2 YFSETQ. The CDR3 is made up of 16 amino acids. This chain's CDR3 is CASSLDGTGGANEQYF. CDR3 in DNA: TGCGCCAGCAGCTTGGATGGGACAGGGGGCGCGAACGAGCAGTACTTC.

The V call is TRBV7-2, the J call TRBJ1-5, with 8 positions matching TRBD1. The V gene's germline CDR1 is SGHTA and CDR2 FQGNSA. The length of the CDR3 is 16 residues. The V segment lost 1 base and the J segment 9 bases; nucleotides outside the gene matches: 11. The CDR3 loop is CASSLDWAGGERPQHF. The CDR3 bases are TGTGCCAGCAGCTTAGATTGGGCAGGGGGCGAGAGGCCCCAGCATTTT.

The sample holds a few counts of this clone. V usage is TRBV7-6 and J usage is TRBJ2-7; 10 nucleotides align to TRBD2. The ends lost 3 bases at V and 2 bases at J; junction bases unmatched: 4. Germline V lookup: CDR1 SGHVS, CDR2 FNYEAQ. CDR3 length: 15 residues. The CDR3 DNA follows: TGTGCCAGCAGCTTTAGAGCGGGAGGGCCCTACGAGCAGTACTTC. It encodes CASSFRAGGPYEQYF.

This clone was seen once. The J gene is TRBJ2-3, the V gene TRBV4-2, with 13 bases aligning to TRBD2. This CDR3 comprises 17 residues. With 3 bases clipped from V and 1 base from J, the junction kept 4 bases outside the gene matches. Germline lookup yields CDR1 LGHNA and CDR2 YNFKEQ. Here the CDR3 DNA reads TGTGCCAGCAGCCATGGACTAGCGGGAGTGGGCACAGATACGCAGTATTTT. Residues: CASSHGLAGVGTDTQYF.

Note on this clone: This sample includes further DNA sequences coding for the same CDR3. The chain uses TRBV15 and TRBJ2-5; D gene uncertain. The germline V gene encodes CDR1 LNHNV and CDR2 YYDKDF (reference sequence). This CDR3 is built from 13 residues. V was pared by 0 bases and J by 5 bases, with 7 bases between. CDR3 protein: CATSRDRWETQYF. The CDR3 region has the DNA TGTGCCACCAGCAGAGACCGGTGGGAGACCCAGTACTTC. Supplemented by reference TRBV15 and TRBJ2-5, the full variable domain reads DAMVIQNPRYQVTQFGKPVTLSCSQTLNHNVMYWYQQKSSQAPKLLFHYYDKDFNNEADTPDNFQSRRPNTSFCFLDIRSPGLGDTAMYLCATSRDRWETQYFGPGTRLLVL.

DNA of the CDR3: TGTGCCAGCAGTGTCGGGACAGTGCCGAACAATGAGCAGTTCTTC. Encoded protein: CASSVGTVPNNEQFF. V is TRBV25-1 and J is TRBJ2-1; 7 bases match TRBD1. CDR3 length: 15 residues. Trimming removed 4 bases from V and 5 bases from J; junction bases left unmatched: 8. Germline lookup yields CDR1 MGHDK and CDR2 SYGVNS.

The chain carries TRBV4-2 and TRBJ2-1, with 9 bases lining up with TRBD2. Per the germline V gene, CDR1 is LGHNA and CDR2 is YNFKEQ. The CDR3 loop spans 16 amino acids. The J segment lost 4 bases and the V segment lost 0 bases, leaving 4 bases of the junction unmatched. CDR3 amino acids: CASSQDGSGSYNEQFF. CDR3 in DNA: TGTGCCAGCAGCCAAGACGGTAGCGGGAGTTACAATGAGCAGTTCTTC.

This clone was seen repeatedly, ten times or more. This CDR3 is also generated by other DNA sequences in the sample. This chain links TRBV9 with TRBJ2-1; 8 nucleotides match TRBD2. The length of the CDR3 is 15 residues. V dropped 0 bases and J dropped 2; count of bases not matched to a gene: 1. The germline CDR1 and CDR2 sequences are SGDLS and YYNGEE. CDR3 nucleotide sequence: TGTGCCAGCAGCGTAGCGGGAGGGCCCTACAATGAGCAGTTCTTC. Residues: CASSVAGGPYNEQFF.

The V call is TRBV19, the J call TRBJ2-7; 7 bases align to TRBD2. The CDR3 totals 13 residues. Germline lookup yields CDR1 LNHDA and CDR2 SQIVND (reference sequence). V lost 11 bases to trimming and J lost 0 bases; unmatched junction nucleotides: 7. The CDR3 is CASSAGDSYEQYF. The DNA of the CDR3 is TGTGCCTCCTCGGCGGGAGACTCCTACGAGCAGTACTTC.

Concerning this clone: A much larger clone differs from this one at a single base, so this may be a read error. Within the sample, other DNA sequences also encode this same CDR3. The CDR3 reads CASTARTDTDTQYF. The DNA of the CDR3 is TGTGCCAGCACAGCCCGGACTGACACAGATACGCAGTATTTT. J is TRBJ2-3 and V is TRBV6-1; D may be TRBD2 (5 bases). The CDR3 sequence is 14 residues long. The V and J ends lost 7 bases and 2 bases respectively, with 13 bases between them. Looked up from germline, CDR1 is MNHNS and CDR2 is SASEGT.

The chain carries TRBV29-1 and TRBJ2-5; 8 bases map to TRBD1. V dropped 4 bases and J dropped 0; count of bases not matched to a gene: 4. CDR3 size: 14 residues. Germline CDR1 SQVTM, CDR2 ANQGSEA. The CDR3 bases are TGCAGCGTTGTTAGGGACAGGTACCAAGAGACCCAGTACTTC. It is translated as CSVVRDRYQETQYF.